A selection of T cell receptor beta chains follows, all from one sample in a study of blood T cell repertoires in COVID-19. Method: immunoSEQ multiplex PCR; TCRdb's copy keeps in-frame clones and lacks some. The table has fewer than 400,000 clones, around 84% seen once. Sequencing used peripheral blood. The receptors were gathered from a woman under 30 with acute or convalescent COVID-19. Each CDR3 is given with its conserved first and last residue. A D gene is named only where the DNA matches it firmly. A row's size may be missing; if present it is once, few, many or a size class.

clone size: NA; J gene: TRBJ1-1; D gene: TRBD1; V gene: TRBV7-9; CDR3 DNA: TGTGCCAGCAGCGGGATCGGGACAGTCCTTGAAGCTTTCTTT; CDR3 protein: CASSGIGTVLEAFF
clone size: once; J gene: TRBJ2-5; D gene: NA; V gene: TRBV28; CDR3 DNA: TGTGCCAGCAGTTCCGGGGGTGTGGAGACCCAGTACTTC; CDR3 protein: CASSSGGVETQYF
clone size: NA; J gene: TRBJ2-3; D gene: NA; V gene: TRBV30; CDR3 DNA: TGTGCCTGGAGTCCTCTACGGTCGGACTCCGATACGCAGTATTTT; CDR3 protein: CAWSPLRSDSDTQYF
clone size: many; J gene: TRBJ2-5; D gene: NA; V gene: TRBV20-1; CDR3 DNA: TGCAGTGGGGGCCAGCAAGAGACCCAGTACTTC; CDR3 protein: CSGGQQETQYF
clone size: NA; J gene: TRBJ1-2; D gene: NA; V gene: TRBV7-9; CDR3 DNA: TGTGCCAGCAGCTTACCACGGGTTAGCTACACCTTC; CDR3 protein: CASSLPRVSYTF
clone size: once; J gene: TRBJ2-2; D gene: NA; V gene: TRBV7-6; CDR3 DNA: TGTGCCAGCAGCCTCATGGGGCAGGGGCGCATACAGGGCGGGGAGCTGTTTTTT; CDR3 protein: CASSLMGQGRIQGGELFF
clone size: NA; J gene: TRBJ2-7; D gene: TRBD2; V gene: TRBV14; CDR3 DNA: TGTGCCAGCAGCCAAAGGGTTGGCTGGGGGGGCGAGCAGTACTTC; CDR3 protein: CASSQRVGWGGEQYF
clone size: NA; J gene: TRBJ2-7; D gene: NA; V gene: TRBV7-9; CDR3 DNA: TGTGCCAGCAGCTTAGAAGTTAAGCGGTCCTACGAGCAGTACTTC; CDR3 protein: CASSLEVKRSYEQYF
clone size: few; J gene: TRBJ1-2; D gene: NA; V gene: TRBV14; CDR3 DNA: TGTGCCAGCAGCCAAGAGCAGGGAGGGGGTTGGGTTGGCTACACCTTC; CDR3 protein: CASSQEQGGGWVGYTF
clone size: NA; J gene: TRBJ2-7; D gene: TRBD1; V gene: TRBV5-1; CDR3 DNA: TGCGCCAGCAGCTTTGCCGGGACAGGGAACGAGCAGTACTTC; CDR3 protein: CASSFAGTGNEQYF
clone size: NA; J gene: TRBJ1-6; D gene: NA; V gene: TRBV7-3; CDR3 DNA: TGTGCCAGCAGCTTGGACAATACGTATAATTCACCCCTCCACTTT; CDR3 protein: CASSLDNTYNSPLHF
clone size: NA; J gene: TRBJ1-3; D gene: NA; V gene: TRBV28; CDR3 DNA: TGTGCCAGCAGTTTATACCCAGGGGAAGGGGACACCATATATTTT; CDR3 protein: CASSLYPGEGDTIYF
clone size: NA; J gene: TRBJ1-1; D gene: TRBD1; V gene: TRBV5-6; CDR3 DNA: TGTGCCAGCATTAAATACATCCTACGACAGGGGAACACTGAAGCTTTCTTT; CDR3 protein: CASIKYILRQGNTEAFF
clone size: NA; J gene: TRBJ2-7; D gene: TRBD1; V gene: TRBV6-5; CDR3 DNA: TGTGCCAGCAGTCGGGACAGCGAGCAGTACTTC; CDR3 protein: CASSRDSEQYF
clone size: NA; J gene: TRBJ2-7; D gene: TRBD2; V gene: TRBV24-1; CDR3 DNA: TGTGCCACCAGTGATTTTGGGCGGGAGGGCCTCGAAGAGCAGTACTTC; CDR3 protein: CATSDFGREGLEEQYF
clone size: NA; J gene: TRBJ1-1; D gene: TRBD1; V gene: TRBV10-3; CDR3 DNA: TGTGCCATCAGTGATAGGGACAGAATTTTGAACACTGAAGCTTTCTTT; CDR3 protein: CAISDRDRILNTEAFF
clone size: NA; J gene: TRBJ1-1; D gene: NA; V gene: TRBV5-1; CDR3 DNA: TGCGCCAGCAACGAGGGAGTTACGAACACTGAAGCTTTCTTT; CDR3 protein: CASNEGVTNTEAFF
clone size: once; J gene: TRBJ2-5; D gene: TRBD2; V gene: TRBV7-3; CDR3 DNA: TGTGCCAGCAGCCTCACGCCGGGGGGGCGGGAGACCCAGTACTTC; CDR3 protein: CASSLTPGGRETQYF
clone size: NA; J gene: TRBJ1-1; D gene: NA; V gene: TRBV5-1; CDR3 DNA: TGCGCCAGCAGCCCCGAATTGGCAGGCGGGACTGAAGCTTTCTTT; CDR3 protein: CASSPELAGGTEAFF
clone size: once; J gene: TRBJ2-7; D gene: NA; V gene: TRBV11-2; CDR3 DNA: TGTGCCAGCAGCTTTACCGACTACTACTACGAGCAGTACTTC; CDR3 protein: CASSFTDYYYEQYF
clone size: NA; J gene: TRBJ2-7; D gene: TRBD1; V gene: TRBV6-5; CDR3 DNA: TGTGCCAGTCATTCCGGGACAGGGGGTTCCTACGAGCAGTACTTC; CDR3 protein: CASHSGTGGSYEQYF
clone size: NA; J gene: TRBJ2-1; D gene: NA; V gene: TRBV11-2; CDR3 DNA: TGTGCCAGCAGCCAGACGGGAACTAACAATGAGCAGTTCTTC; CDR3 protein: CASSQTGTNNEQFF
clone size: NA; J gene: TRBJ2-2; D gene: TRBD2; V gene: TRBV27; CDR3 DNA: TGTGCCAGCAGAATAGCGGGGGGGCCTCCCGGGGAGCTGTTTTTT; CDR3 protein: CASRIAGGPPGELFF
clone size: NA; J gene: TRBJ1-1; D gene: NA; V gene: TRBV6-6; CDR3 DNA: TGTGCCAGCAGACCCAGCCCGGGGAAGAAGGACACTGAAGCTTTCTTT; CDR3 protein: CASRPSPGKKDTEAFF
clone size: NA; J gene: TRBJ1-1; D gene: NA; V gene: TRBV12-3/TRBV12-4; CDR3 DNA: TGTGCCAGCACTTCGACCGGGGGAGCTTTCTTT; CDR3 protein: CASTSTGGAFF
clone size: NA; J gene: TRBJ2-7; D gene: TRBD1; V gene: TRBV13; CDR3 DNA: TGTGCCAGCAACACAAAAAAGGGACAGGGGTGGCGCGAGCAGTACTTC; CDR3 protein: CASNTKKGQGWREQYF
clone size: NA; J gene: TRBJ2-1; D gene: TRBD2; V gene: TRBV5-1; CDR3 DNA: TGCGCCAGCAGCTTAACACTAGCGGGGTTAAAGTTCTTC; CDR3 protein: CASSLTLAGLKFF
clone size: NA; J gene: TRBJ2-7; D gene: NA; V gene: TRBV28; CDR3 DNA: TGTGCCAGCAGTTTTACCGGGGTGCCCTACGAGCAGTACTTC; CDR3 protein: CASSFTGVPYEQYF
clone size: once; J gene: TRBJ2-3; D gene: TRBD2; V gene: TRBV9; CDR3 DNA: TGTGCCAGCAGCGGCGGGGGGGCTGGAGATACGCAGTATTTT; CDR3 protein: CASSGGGAGDTQYF
clone size: NA; J gene: TRBJ2-3; D gene: NA; V gene: TRBV30; CDR3 DNA: TGTGCCTGGAGTCTGGCGTCAGGGGACGCAGATACGCAGTATTTT; CDR3 protein: CAWSLASGDADTQYF
clone size: NA; J gene: TRBJ1-4; D gene: TRBD1; V gene: TRBV19; CDR3 DNA: TGTGCCAGTAGCCCACTCTCGGGACAGAGGTTGTTTTTT; CDR3 protein: CASSPLSGQRLFF
clone size: NA; J gene: TRBJ2-7; D gene: NA; V gene: TRBV6-5; CDR3 DNA: TGTGCCAGCAGTTACCAGGACGGGAACGAGCAGTACTTC; CDR3 protein: CASSYQDGNEQYF
clone size: NA; J gene: TRBJ2-3; D gene: TRBD2; V gene: TRBV3-1/TRBV3-2; CDR3 DNA: TGTGCCAGCAGTGAGGGACTAGCGGTGGGAGATACGCAGTATTTT; CDR3 protein: CASSEGLAVGDTQYF
clone size: NA; J gene: TRBJ2-7; D gene: NA; V gene: TRBV5-1; CDR3 DNA: TGCGCCAGCAGCTATGCCGGGTCGCCCTACGAGCAGTACTTC; CDR3 protein: CASSYAGSPYEQYF
clone size: NA; J gene: TRBJ2-1; D gene: NA; V gene: TRBV28; CDR3 DNA: TGTGCCAGCTCCAGGGTGGGGTCCTACAATGAGCAGTTCTTC; CDR3 protein: CASSRVGSYNEQFF
clone size: NA; J gene: TRBJ2-1; D gene: TRBD2; V gene: TRBV9; CDR3 DNA: TGTGCCAGCAGCGGAGGACTAGCGGGACATATGGATGAGCAGTTCTTC; CDR3 protein: CASSGGLAGHMDEQFF
clone size: NA; J gene: TRBJ1-2; D gene: TRBD1; V gene: TRBV5-4; CDR3 DNA: TGTGCCAGCAGCGCCGGGACAGCGGCTCAAGGCTACACCTTC; CDR3 protein: CASSAGTAAQGYTF
clone size: once; J gene: TRBJ1-1; D gene: NA; V gene: TRBV7-3; CDR3 DNA: TGTGCCAGCAGCTTTTCGGTAGACACTGAAGCTTTCTTT; CDR3 protein: CASSFSVDTEAFF
clone size: NA; J gene: TRBJ2-3; D gene: TRBD2; V gene: TRBV5-8; CDR3 DNA: TGTGCCAGCAGCTTCGGCGGGAGGGCCACAGATACGCAGTATTTT; CDR3 protein: CASSFGGRATDTQYF
clone size: once; J gene: TRBJ1-2; D gene: NA; V gene: TRBV28; CDR3 DNA: TGTGCCAGCATCCCCCGCGCAGGGCCTCAGGGCTACACCTTC; CDR3 protein: CASIPRAGPQGYTF
clone size: NA; J gene: TRBJ2-7; D gene: NA; V gene: TRBV2; CDR3 DNA: TGTGCCAGCAGGTGGCGGGACTCCTACGAGCAGTACTTC; CDR3 protein: CASRWRDSYEQYF
clone size: NA; J gene: TRBJ1-1; D gene: NA; V gene: TRBV19; CDR3 DNA: TGTGCCAGTAGTTACAGGCGACCGAACACTGAAGCTTTCTTT; CDR3 protein: CASSYRRPNTEAFF
clone size: NA; J gene: TRBJ1-4; D gene: NA; V gene: TRBV5-6; CDR3 DNA: TGTGCCAGCAGCTTATTTCCCGGGGGTGTTGAAAAACTGTTTTTT; CDR3 protein: CASSLFPGGVEKLFF
clone size: NA; J gene: TRBJ2-7; D gene: TRBD2; V gene: TRBV6-5; CDR3 DNA: TGTGCCAGCATTACTACGGGAGGAACCTACGAGCAGTACTTC; CDR3 protein: CASITTGGTYEQYF
clone size: few; J gene: TRBJ1-2; D gene: NA; V gene: TRBV5-1; CDR3 DNA: TGCGCCAGCAGCTTAAGTATGGGGCTAGAGGGCTACACCTTC; CDR3 protein: CASSLSMGLEGYTF
clone size: NA; J gene: TRBJ2-1; D gene: TRBD2; V gene: TRBV4-1; CDR3 DNA: TGCGCCAGCAGCCAAGACCTTATCCGTCTAGCGGGGAAGAACAATGAGCAGTTCTTC; CDR3 protein: CASSQDLIRLAGKNNEQFF
clone size: NA; J gene: TRBJ2-3; D gene: TRBD2; V gene: TRBV4-2; CDR3 DNA: TGTGCCAGCAGCCAAGTCCTAGCGGGGGGGGACTCTAGCACAGATACGCAGTATTTT; CDR3 protein: CASSQVLAGGDSSTDTQYF
clone size: NA; J gene: TRBJ1-6; D gene: NA; V gene: TRBV5-6; CDR3 DNA: TGTGCCAGCAGCTTGGGGGACAAGAGCTCCTATAATTCACCCCTCCACTTT; CDR3 protein: CASSLGDKSSYNSPLHF
clone size: NA; J gene: TRBJ1-6; D gene: NA; V gene: TRBV2; CDR3 DNA: TGTGCCAGCAGTGAATCTCCGGGACAAATTAATTCACCCCTCCACTTT; CDR3 protein: CASSESPGQINSPLHF
clone size: NA; J gene: TRBJ1-1; D gene: TRBD1; V gene: TRBV5-4; CDR3 DNA: TGTGCCAGCAGCCGGACAGGGGGTACTGAAGCTTTCTTT; CDR3 protein: CASSRTGGTEAFF
clone size: NA; J gene: TRBJ1-1; D gene: TRBD1; V gene: TRBV30; CDR3 DNA: TGTGCCTGGAGCATCAGGGGGACTGAAGCTTTCTTT; CDR3 protein: CAWSIRGTEAFF
clone size: NA; J gene: TRBJ1-2; D gene: NA; V gene: TRBV2; CDR3 DNA: TGTGCCAGCAGTGAAGAACGGGCTGGGCAGGGTCGCTACACCTTC; CDR3 protein: CASSEERAGQGRYTF
clone size: NA; J gene: TRBJ1-1; D gene: NA; V gene: TRBV5-1; CDR3 DNA: TGCGCCAGCAGCTTGCAGACGACAAACACTGAAGCTTTCTTT; CDR3 protein: CASSLQTTNTEAFF
clone size: NA; J gene: TRBJ1-1; D gene: NA; V gene: TRBV7-9; CDR3 DNA: TGTGCCAGCAGCCCAGGGCGAGGTGAGAACACTGAAGCTTTCTTT; CDR3 protein: CASSPGRGENTEAFF
clone size: NA; J gene: TRBJ1-6; D gene: NA; V gene: TRBV2; CDR3 DNA: TGTGCCAGCAGCCTCGAGGGGGTTCTAGTCAATTCACCCCTCCACTTT; CDR3 protein: CASSLEGVLVNSPLHF
clone size: NA; J gene: TRBJ1-2; D gene: TRBD1; V gene: TRBV11-2; CDR3 DNA: TGTGCCAGCTCACGACAGGGCAACTATGGCTACACCTTC; CDR3 protein: CASSRQGNYGYTF
clone size: NA; J gene: TRBJ2-5; D gene: TRBD1; V gene: TRBV5-1; CDR3 DNA: TGCGCCAGCAGCGGACAGGGGGCAAGAGAGACCCAGTACTTC; CDR3 protein: CASSGQGARETQYF